Following are 19 T cell receptor beta chains from one sample sequenced in a study of cytomegalovirus exposure and HLA in healthy donors. Amplification used 60 Vbeta primers and 13 Jbeta primers. TCRdb's copy holds only in-frame clones and misses some; the assay was immunoSEQ multiplex PCR. The sample includes 95,000 to 100,000 clones, under 80% of them seen just once. Input material: PBMCs. These receptor sequences come from a man aged 35-49 years in good health and CMV-seronegative.

V gene TRBV7-9 combines with J gene TRBJ2-5, with 10 bases that match TRBD2. The V gene's germline CDR1 is SEHNR and CDR2 FQNEAQ (reference sequence). J was trimmed by 5 bases and V by 0 bases; bases with no gene match: 9. The CDR3 sequence is 17 residues long. In DNA form, the CDR3 reads TGTGCCAGCAGCTTAGCGGATAGCGGGGGGCCGAGGGAGACCCAGTACTTC. Translation: CASSLADSGGPRETQYF.

This clone was counted only a few times. The chain is built from TRBV9 and TRBJ1-6; D remains ambiguous. Trimming left V 0 bases short and J 13 bases short, with 17 bases between. The CDR3 spans 15 residues. CDR1 and CDR2 from the germline V gene are SGDLS and YYNGEE. Written as DNA, the CDR3 is TGTGCCAGCAGCGTAGAAGGATACCTGGGAGGCCCCCTCCACTTT. It is translated as CASSVEGYLGGPLHF.

The V gene is TRBV11-2, the J gene TRBJ2-2; 9 nucleotides line up with TRBD1. V dropped 5 bases and J dropped 4; count of bases not matched to a gene: 5. From germline, CDR1 is SGHAT and CDR2 FQNNGV. The CDR3 length is 15 residues. The CDR3 nucleotides read TGTGCCAGCAGCCGGACAGGGGCGGGCACCGGGGAGCTGTTTTTT. It is translated as CASSRTGAGTGELFF.

The CDR3 reads CASSLTGLGNTEAFF. CDR3 DNA: TGCGCCAGCAGCTTGACAGGGCTGGGGAACACTGAAGCTTTCTTT. This chain links TRBV5-1 with TRBJ1-1, with D possibly being TRBD1 (6 bases). Per the germline V gene, CDR1 is SGHRS and CDR2 is YFSETQ. The V gene lost 1 base and the J gene lost 1 base, with 11 bases spanning the gap. This CDR3 has 15 residues.

The chain joins TRBV5-6 to TRBJ2-1, with D maybe TRBD1 (7 bases). The CDR3 is 17 amino acids. Looked up from germline, CDR1 is SGHDT and CDR2 is YYEEEE. Trimming removed 2 bases from V and 8 bases from J, with 23 bases in between. The CDR3 region has the DNA TGTGCCAGCAGCTTCTGGGCAGGGGGAGGATGGGTGGATGAGCAGTTCTTC. As protein: CASSFWAGGGWVDEQFF.

The rearrangement uses TRBV30 and TRBJ2-2; tentatively, D is TRBD2 (6 bases). CDR3 size: 11 residues. V gave up 7 bases and J gave up 4 bases, with 7 bases separating them. Germline CDR1 and CDR2: GTSNPN and SVGIG (reference sequence). The CDR3 protein is CASRGTGELFF. CDR3 sequence (DNA): TGTGCCTCGCGGGGCACCGGGGAGCTGTTTTTT.

This chain joins TRBV5-1 and TRBJ2-7, with TRBD1 matching over 9 bases. This CDR3 region has 15 residues. V lost 3 bases, J lost 2 bases, and 6 bases stayed unmatched. The V gene's germline CDR1 is SGHRS and CDR2 YFSETQ. The CDR3 DNA sequence: TGCGCCAGCAGCTGGACCGGGACAGGGCCCTACGAGCAGTACTTC. This translates into CASSWTGTGPYEQYF.

This clone was found a few times. This chain joins TRBV18 and TRBJ2-7; 7 nucleotides agree with TRBD2. After removal of 4 bases from V and 2 bases from J, the junction contained 8 bases not matched to a gene. Germline CDR1 KGHSH, CDR2 LQKENI. The length of the CDR3 is 15 residues. This chain's CDR3 is CASSLTGGPPYEQYF. The CDR3 DNA sequence: TGTGCCAGCTCACTTACGGGGGGACCCCCCTACGAGCAGTACTTC. Together with reference TRBV18 and TRBJ2-7, the CDR3 gives the full variable domain: NAGVMQNPRHLVRRRGQEARLRCSPMKGHSHVYWYRQLPEEGLKFMVYLQKENIIDESGMPKERFSAEFPKEGPSILRIQQVVRGDSAAYFCASSLTGGPPYEQYFGPGTRLTVT.

Only one count was recorded for this clone. The genes are TRBV4-1 and TRBJ2-7, with 10 positions matching TRBD1. The CDR3 covers 14 residues. After removal of 3 bases from V and 6 bases from J, the junction contained 5 bases not matched to a gene. Germline lookup yields CDR1 MGHRA and CDR2 YSYEKL. CDR3 sequence reads: CASSQPTGGGEQYF. CDR3 in DNA: TGCGCCAGCAGCCAGCCGACAGGGGGCGGCGAGCAGTACTTC.

The chain joins TRBV11-2 to TRBJ1-3; tentatively, D is TRBD1 (5 bases). From germline, CDR1 is SGHAT and CDR2 FQNNGV. V gave up 5 bases and J gave up 0 bases, with 8 bases separating them. This CDR3 contains 14 residues. The CDR3 spells CASSPTVSGNTIYF. Here the CDR3 DNA reads TGTGCCAGCAGCCCGACAGTCTCTGGAAACACCATATATTTT. Variable domain in full (rest from reference TRBV11-2 and TRBJ1-3): EAGVAQSPRYKIIEKRQSVAFWCNPISGHATLYWYQQILGQGPKLLIQFQNNGVVDDSQLPKDRFSAERLKGVDSTLKIQPAKLEDSAVYLCASSPTVSGNTIYFGEGSWLTVV.

This sequence joins TRBV10-1 and TRBJ2-1; 7 bases match TRBD2. Per germline, CDR1 WNHNN and CDR2 SYGVQD (reference sequence). CDR3 size: 16 residues. Trimming cost V 4 bases and J 0 bases; bases outside gene matches: 6. CDR3 sequence: CASSATVAGSYNEQFF. The DNA of the CDR3 is TGCGCCAGCAGTGCCACGGTAGCGGGCTCCTACAATGAGCAGTTCTTC.

V is TRBV7-2 and J is TRBJ1-1, with D unresolved. Germline CDR1 is SGHTA and CDR2 is FQGNSA. V shed 3 bases and J shed 0 bases, with 17 bases lying between them. The CDR3 covers 17 residues. CDR3 sequence (DNA): TGTGCCAGCAGCTTCCAGGTTCTCTCTGAGATGAACACTGAAGCTTTCTTT. Protein: CASSFQVLSEMNTEAFF.

The chain uses TRBV30 and TRBJ1-1; D may be TRBD1 (5 bases). Trimming shortened V by 2 bases and J by 4 bases, and 11 bases separated the two germline ends. Germline lookup yields CDR1 GTSNPN and CDR2 SVGIG (reference sequence). CDR3 length: 13 residues. CDR3: CAWSLQGITEAFF. Written as DNA, the CDR3 is TGTGCCTGGAGTTTGCAGGGAATCACTGAAGCTTTCTTT.

The gene calls are TRBV28 and TRBJ1-5; 8 nucleotides line up with TRBD1. With 6 bases clipped from V and 5 bases from J, the junction kept 0 bases outside the gene matches. The CDR3 sequence is 12 residues long. The germline CDR1 and CDR2 sequences are MDHEN and SYDVKM. In DNA form, the CDR3 reads TGTGCCAGCAGGGACAGGGATCAGCCCCAGCATTTT. Its translation: CASRDRDQPQHF.

The rearrangement uses TRBV9 and TRBJ2-1, with D possibly TRBD2 on 5 matching bases. With 6 bases removed from V and 0 bases from J, the gap between germline ends came to 16 bases. The CDR3 is made up of 16 amino acids. Germline V gene lookup returns CDR1 SGDLS and CDR2 YYNGEE. For the CDR3, the DNA is TGTGCCAGCACCCCTTGGACTCCGAGCTCCTACAATGAGCAGTTCTTC. It is translated as CASTPWTPSSYNEQFF.

The genes are TRBV7-7 and TRBJ2-1, with 14 bases lining up with TRBD2. The CDR3 contains 16 residues. Germline values: CDR1 SSHAT, CDR2 FNYEAQ (reference sequence). With V trimmed by 4 bases and J by 7 bases, 6 bases remained unmatched. The CDR3 DNA sequence: TGTGCCAGCAGCTCCGGGACTAGCGGGAGTAATAATGAGCAGTTCTTC. Protein product: CASSSGTSGSNNEQFF.

The V gene is TRBV11-2, the J gene TRBJ1-6; D perhaps matches TRBD1 (5 bases). The germline V and J ends were trimmed by 5 bases and 5 bases, with 13 bases remaining between them. Germline V CDR1 and CDR2: SGHAT, FQNNGV. The CDR3 consists of 15 residues. CDR3 protein: CASSVRQSDNSPLHF. The CDR3, as DNA: TGTGCCAGCAGCGTTAGACAGAGCGATAATTCACCCCTCCACTTT.

V gene TRBV6-6 combines with J gene TRBJ2-5; 10 bases agree with TRBD2. Germline V gives CDR1 MNHNY, CDR2 SVGAGI (reference sequence). Unmatched junction bases numbered 3, after V lost 0 bases and J lost 5 bases. This CDR3 is 15 amino acids long. The CDR3: CASSYSEAGGETQYF. In DNA, the CDR3 is TGTGCCAGCAGTTACTCGGAAGCGGGAGGGGAGACCCAGTACTTC.

The chain combines TRBV19 with TRBJ1-5; D not certain. The ends were cut back, 7 bases at V and 4 bases at J, with 11 bases in the middle. There are 13 residues in the CDR3. Per the germline V gene, CDR1 is LNHDA and CDR2 is SQIVND (reference sequence). DNA of the CDR3: TGTGCCAGTATGGTGGGAGGGAATCAGCCCCAGCATTTT. This gives the protein CASMVGGNQPQHF.